The TCR beta chain described here comes from a study of blood T cell repertoires in COVID-19. The overall study: Sample material is recorded as cDNA or gDNA derived from T cells, B-cell-depleted T cells, or PBMCs.

Original processing notes: Estimated nucleated cell counts came from reference gene primer amplification. This table comes from immunoSEQ multiplex PCR, and its TCRdb copy is limited to in-frame clones, with some not included. V, J and clone size reflect that table, while D and trimming were determined from the DNA. The repertoire has about 260,000 clones, 83% of them found once; the top ten carry 8% to 9.5%. Specimen: peripheral blood. The receptor's source is a woman aged 50 to 60 who had recovered from COVID-19.

The CDR3 sequence is CASSLGSGQGLKQYF. In DNA form, the CDR3 reads TGTGCCAGCAGCTTAGGTTCGGGACAGGGTTTGAAGCAGTACTTC. The chain combines TRBV11-2 with TRBJ2-7; 9 nucleotides match TRBD1. V dropped 1 base and J dropped 8; count of bases not matched to a gene: 9. Germline CDR1 is SGHAT and CDR2 is FQNNGV. This CDR3 contains 15 residues. Filled out from reference TRBV11-2 and TRBJ2-7, the complete variable domain reads EAGVAQSPRYKIIEKRQSVAFWCNPISGHATLYWYQQILGQGPKLLIQFQNNGVVDDSQLPKDRFSAERLKGVDSTLKIQPAKLEDSAVYLCASSLGSGQGLKQYFGPGTRLTVT.